This T cell receptor beta chain stems from a study of cytomegalovirus exposure and HLA in healthy donors. Study-wide points: The study recorded 160 or so TCR beta chains that were cytomegalovirus-associated. Apparent HLA restriction characterized most CMV-associated TCR beta chains in a later analysis. Relative to the approximately 700-donor mean, N-insertions were reportedly fewer in an Asian-associated ancestry cluster in a later analysis.

A word on this clone: Antigen: not known.

Trimming cost V 0 bases and J 0 bases; bases outside gene matches: 5. The CDR3 consists of 16 residues. The germline gives CDR1 SGHNT, CDR2 YYREEE (reference sequence). The study ran its PCR with 60 Vbeta and 13 Jbeta primers. Measured with immunoSEQ multiplex PCR; TCRdb has only the in-frame clones, and not every one. The sample includes 150,000 or so clones, about 85% seen only once; the top ten take around 4.1%. The J gene is TRBJ1-2, the V gene TRBV5-4; 7 bases align to TRBD1. The sequenced sample consisted of PBMCs. This sequence was found in a woman in her 50s in good health and CMV-seropositive. In nucleotides, the CDR3 is TGTGCCAGCAGCTTGGGTAGAGGGGGCGCTAACTATGGCTACACCTTC. It translates to CASSLGRGGANYGYTF.